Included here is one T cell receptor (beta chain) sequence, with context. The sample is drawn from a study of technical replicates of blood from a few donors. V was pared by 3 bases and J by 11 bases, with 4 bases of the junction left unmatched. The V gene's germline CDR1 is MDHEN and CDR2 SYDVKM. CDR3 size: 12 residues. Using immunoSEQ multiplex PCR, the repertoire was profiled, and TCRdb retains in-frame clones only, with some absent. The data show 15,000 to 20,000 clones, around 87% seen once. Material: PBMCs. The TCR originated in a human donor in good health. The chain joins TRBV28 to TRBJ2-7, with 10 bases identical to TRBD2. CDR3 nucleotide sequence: TGTGCCAGCAGTTTGGCTAGCGGGAGAGAGTACTTC. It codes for CASSLASGREYF.